This TCR beta chain was sequenced during a study of cytomegalovirus exposure and HLA in healthy donors. The repertoire was sequenced with immunoSEQ multiplex PCR; TCRdb's copy has only in-frame clones and lacks some. The sample has under 400,000 clones, 75% to 90% seen once. This CDR3 has 12 amino acids. Germline V CDR1 and CDR2: MNHEY, SMNVEV (reference sequence). Trimming left V 5 bases short and J 5 bases short, with 9 bases between. The TCR comes from a woman in her late teens or twenties in good health and CMV-seronegative. The chain carries TRBV27 and TRBJ1-2, with D perhaps matching TRBD1 (5 bases). Sequenced input: PBMCs. In nucleotides, the CDR3 is TGTGCCAGCAGTCAAACAGGTTATGGCTACACCTTC. This translates into CASSQTGYGYTF.